A selection of T cell receptor beta chains follows, all from one sample in a study of T cell repertoires in MIS-A myocarditis. Only in-frame clones appear in the TCRdb table, and some are missing; sequencing was by immunoSEQ multiplex PCR. Among roughly 14,000 clones listed, 70% to 75% were seen once. The sequenced sample consisted of left ventricle heart tissue obtained at autopsy. The receptors were sampled from a man between 18 and 35 years old with fulminant myocarditis from multisystem inflammatory syndrome in adults (MIS-A) after COVID-19. Both conserved end residues are part of each CDR3. The D gene is left open where the match is weak.

length	D	J	V	CDR3
17	NA	TRBJ1-3	TRBV4-3	CASSQEVHTRLGNTIYF
13	NA	TRBJ1-2	TRBV29-1	CSVQPPSSGGYTF
13	NA	TRBJ1-4	TRBV27	CASSGTDPGKLFF
13	NA	TRBJ1-1	TRBV29-1	CSVPSRGNTEAFF
13	NA	TRBJ2-7	TRBV9	CASSDRSSYEQYF
13	NA	TRBJ2-7	TRBV7-9	CASSLANSYEQYF
12	NA	TRBJ1-1	TRBV5-6	CASSLGQTEAFF
12	NA	TRBJ1-5	TRBV19	CASTRGDQPQHF
15	NA	TRBJ1-5	TRBV9	CASSVDGSGTRPQHF
12	NA	TRBJ1-1	TRBV7-9	CASSLPLAEAFF
13	NA	TRBJ2-7	TRBV30	CAWSSAGYHEQYF
15	TRBD1	TRBJ1-1	TRBV5-1	CASRRVQGGATEAFF
15	TRBD1	TRBJ1-1	TRBV15	CATSKTTGGNTEAFF
12	NA	TRBJ1-2	TRBV6-1	CASSEVEYGYTF
14	NA	TRBJ2-7	TRBV4-3	CASSQAQGGYEQYF
18	NA	TRBJ2-3	TRBV5-6	CASSSRPGTRKSTDTQYF
13	TRBD1	TRBJ2-1	TRBV19	CASSIRTGREQFF
14	TRBD1	TRBJ2-2	TRBV2	CASRDRDYTGELFF